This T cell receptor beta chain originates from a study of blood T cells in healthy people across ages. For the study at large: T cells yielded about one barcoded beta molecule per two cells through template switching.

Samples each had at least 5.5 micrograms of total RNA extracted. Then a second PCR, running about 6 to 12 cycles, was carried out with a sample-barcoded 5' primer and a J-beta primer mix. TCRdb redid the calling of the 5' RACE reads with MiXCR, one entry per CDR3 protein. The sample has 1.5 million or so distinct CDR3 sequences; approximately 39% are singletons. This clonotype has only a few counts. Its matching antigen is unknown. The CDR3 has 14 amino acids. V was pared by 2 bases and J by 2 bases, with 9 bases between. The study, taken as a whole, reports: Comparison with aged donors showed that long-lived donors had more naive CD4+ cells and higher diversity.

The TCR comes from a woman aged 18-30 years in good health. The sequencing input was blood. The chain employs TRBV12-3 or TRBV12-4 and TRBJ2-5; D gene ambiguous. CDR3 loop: CASSLRRKQETQYF. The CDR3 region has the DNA TGTGCCAGCAGTTTACGGCGGAAACAAGAGACCCAGTACTTC.